This TCR beta chain was identified in a study of T cell responses to AZD1222 COVID-19 vaccine. Study-wide points: Just a handful of AZD1222 recipients tested seropositive at baseline. Reports say nearly half of spike-specific TCRs go after unmutated variant regions.

Germline V CDR1 and CDR2: MNHEY, SVGAGI. The CDR3 is 13 amino acids. Between the trimmed V and J ends, which lost 2 bases and 5 bases, there was a span of 7 bases. As to this clone: The antigen remains unidentified.

Assay used: immunoSEQ multiplex PCR; TCRdb lists only in-frame clones, some missing. The sample lists fewer than 150,000 clones, nearly 90% occurring once. The receptor comes from an adult who received the AZD1222 COVID-19 vaccine. The sample was peripheral blood, taken 28 days after the second AZD1222 dose. The rearrangement uses TRBV6-5 and TRBJ1-5; D unresolved. CDR3 nucleotide sequence: TGTGCCAGCAGTTACGGGATTGATCAGCCCCAGCATTTT. The encoded protein is CASSYGIDQPQHF.